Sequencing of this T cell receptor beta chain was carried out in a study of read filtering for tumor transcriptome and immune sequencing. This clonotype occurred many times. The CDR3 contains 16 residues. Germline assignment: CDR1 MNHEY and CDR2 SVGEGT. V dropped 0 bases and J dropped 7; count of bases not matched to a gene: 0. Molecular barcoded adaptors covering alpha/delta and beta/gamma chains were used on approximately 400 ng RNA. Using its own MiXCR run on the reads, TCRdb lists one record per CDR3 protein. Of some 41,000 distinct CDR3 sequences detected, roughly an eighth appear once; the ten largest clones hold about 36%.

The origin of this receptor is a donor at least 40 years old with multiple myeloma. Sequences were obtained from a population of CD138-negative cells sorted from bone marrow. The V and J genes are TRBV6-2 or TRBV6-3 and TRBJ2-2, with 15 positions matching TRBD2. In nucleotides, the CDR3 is TGTGCCAGCAGTTACTCGGGACTAGCGGGAGGCGGGGAGCTGTTTTTT. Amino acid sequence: CASSYSGLAGGGELFF.